This T cell receptor (beta chain) was captured by sequencing in a study of shared clonotypes between healthy human individuals. It was at deep level that the assay was run. The authors split each subset's genomic DNA evenly across several immunoSEQ plates. Authors' processing steps: ImmunoSEQ supplied junction-only sequences lacking quality scores, so filtering was different. Repertoires were generated with immunoSEQ multiplex PCR, while TCRdb's copy carries only in-frame clones and drops some. The D gene and trimming were derived from the DNA, and the V and J assignments and clone size from that table. The top ten hold approximately 13% of the sample, which has roughly 500,000 clones, 79% seen once. Caucasian adults living in Nashville, Tennessee, provided all samples. With 0 bases clipped from V and 4 bases from J, the junction kept 11 bases outside the gene matches. CDR3 length: 19 residues. Germline V CDR1 and CDR2: SGHNT, YENEEA.

Sequenced sample: PBMCs. This TCR derives from a middle-aged woman in good health. Some clones in this sample may be carry-over from other donors' samples. The V gene is TRBV11-3, the J gene TRBJ2-2, with TRBD2 identical over 10 bases. The CDR3 spells CASSLDLPLAGVPTGELFF. In nucleotides, the CDR3 is TGTGCCAGCAGCTTAGATCTCCCTCTAGCGGGAGTTCCCACCGGGGAGCTGTTTTTT. Full variable domain (remainder filled in from reference TRBV11-3 and TRBJ2-2): EAGVVQSPRYKIIEKKQPVAFWCNPISGHNTLYWYLQNLGQGPELLIRYENEEAVDDSQLPKDRFSAERLKGVDSTLKIQPAELGDSAVYLCASSLDLPLAGVPTGELFFGEGSRLTVL.